What follows are 25 T cell receptor beta chains derived from one specimen sequenced in a study of metastatic and nonmetastatic thyroid tumors. Thyroid surgery had not been preceded by any treatment in any patient. MiXCR was used by TCRdb to re-call the PCR reads. This table has about 21,000 clones, approximately 28% appearing once. Material for sequencing was tumor tissue. All receptors come from a male donor with papillary thyroid cancer or a benign thyroid nodule (not recorded which). Some clones in this sample may be carry-over from other donors' samples.

By its share, this clone is medium-sized. The V and J genes are TRBV20-1 and TRBJ2-3, with TRBD2 matching over 11 bases. With 5 bases clipped from V and 8 bases from J, the junction kept 6 bases outside the gene matches. In germline, CDR1 is DFQATT, CDR2 SNEGSKA (reference sequence). This CDR3 is 13 amino acids long. The CDR3 sequence is CSALLAGDGTQYF. DNA of the CDR3: TGCAGTGCTTTACTAGCGGGAGACGGTACGCAGTATTTT.

The V and J genes are TRBV18 and TRBJ2-7, with no clear D. V dropped 2 bases and J dropped 1 base, with 9 bases sitting between them. The CDR3 sequence is 14 residues long. CDR1 KGHSH and CDR2 LQKENI come from the germline V gene. Written as DNA, the CDR3 is TGTGCCAGCTCACCAGAAAGGAGTTCCTACGAGCAGTACTTC. Amino acid sequence: CASSPERSSYEQYF.

The rearrangement joins TRBV20-1 to TRBJ2-3; D gene unclear. The V gene's germline CDR1 is DFQATT and CDR2 SNEGSKA (reference sequence). The length of the CDR3 is 15 residues. Trimming took off 5 bases at V and 4 bases at J, with 19 bases between the two ends. The CDR3 region has the DNA TGCAGTGCTCGCCCGGCTCTGAGAGTCGCAGATACGCAGTATTTT. It codes for CSARPALRVADTQYF.

This clone was seen a few times. The chain is built from TRBV27 and TRBJ2-1; TRBD1 is a possible D gene (6 bases). With 2 bases removed from V and 2 bases from J, the gap between germline ends came to 10 bases. Germline values: CDR1 MNHEY, CDR2 SMNVEV (reference sequence). This CDR3 is 15 amino acids long. The CDR3 DNA sequence: TGTGCCAGCAGTTTAGTAGGGGGTCCCTACAATGAGCAGTTCTTC. It yields the protein CASSLVGGPYNEQFF.

This clone was recorded a few times. A read error may produce the germline difference seen at one junction end. The gene calls are TRBV10-1 and TRBJ2-3; D call uncertain. CDR3 length: 11 residues. Germline V CDR1 and CDR2: WNHNN, SYGVQD (reference sequence). The CDR3 coding sequence is TGCGCCAGCATCTTCCCATCCTACGCCCGCTTT. Protein product: CASIFPSYARF.

This clone was seen a few times. This chain joins TRBV6-2 or TRBV6-3 and TRBJ2-7, with TRBD2 identical over 12 bases. CDR3 size: 15 residues. V trimming: 6 bases; J trimming: 5 bases; junction bases outside the gene matches: 8. The germline CDR1 and CDR2 sequences are MNHEY and SVGEGT. The CDR3 bases are TGTGCCAGCAGACGACTAGCGGGGGAATTGAACGAGCAGTACTTC. Translating it yields CASRRLAGELNEQYF.

There are a few counts of this clone. CDR3 sequence: CASVSLPRDEQYF. The CDR3 DNA is TGTGCCAGCGTCTCGCTTCCCCGGGACGAGCAGTACTTC. The chain has TRBV28 and TRBJ2-7, with no clear D. The CDR3 has 13 residues. Germline CDR1 MDHEN, CDR2 SYDVKM. V lost 8 bases, J lost 5 bases, and 16 bases lay in between.

The chain employs TRBV27 and TRBJ1-6; no definite D call. This CDR3 has 14 residues. Germline loops: CDR1 MNHEY, CDR2 SMNVEV (reference sequence). V was pared by 6 bases and J by 10 bases, with 16 bases between. The DNA for the CDR3 is TGTGCCAGCAGCTACCAGGTTGTCGGATCACCCCTCCACTTT. This sequence encodes CASSYQVVGSPLHF.

The chain joins TRBV30 to TRBJ2-5; possible D gene TRBD2, 5 bases. Trimming pared 1 base from V and 3 bases from J, leaving 15 bases between. Germline CDR1 and CDR2: GTSNPN and SVGIG (reference sequence). The CDR3 is 15 amino acids. The CDR3 protein is CAWSGPFAGEETQYF. The CDR3 region has the DNA TGTGCCTGGAGTGGCCCCTTTGCGGGTGAAGAGACCCAGTACTTC.

This clone has more than one count but fewer than ten. CDR3 sequence (DNA): TGTGCCAGCAGTCGCGGGAGGTATAAGGAGACCCAGTACTTC. It is translated as CASSRGRYKETQYF. The rearrangement links TRBV6-1 to TRBJ2-5, with 8 bases that match TRBD2. CDR1 and CDR2 (germline): MNHNS, SASEGT. This CDR3 is 14 amino acids long. V was clipped by 5 bases and J by 5 bases; unmatched bases: 7.

In this sample, this clone turned up many times. The identical CDR3 is also encoded by other nucleotide sequences in the sample. The rearrangement uses TRBV5-1 and TRBJ1-1, with D tentatively TRBD1 (6 bases). Germline V gene sequence: CDR1 SGHRS, CDR2 YFSETQ. Trimming pared 2 bases from V and 4 bases from J, leaving 12 bases between. CDR3 length equals 14 residues. CDR3 loop: CASSFDRPTTEAFF. The CDR3 DNA sequence: TGCGCCAGCAGCTTCGACAGGCCCACCACTGAAGCTTTCTTT.

This clone was seen at least ten times. The genes are TRBV29-1 and TRBJ2-3, with 9 bases matching TRBD1. Germline V gene lookup returns CDR1 SQVTM and CDR2 ANQGSEA. V dropped 3 bases and J dropped 8; count of bases not matched to a gene: 15. This CDR3 is built from 16 residues. The CDR3 coding sequence is TGCAGCGTTGAGCCGGACAGGGGCCCGAGTGGAGGTACGCAGTATTTT. Its protein product is CSVEPDRGPSGGTQYF.

This clone was seen many times. The chain carries TRBV15 and TRBJ1-1; weak D call: TRBD1 (6 bases). The CDR3 sequence is 14 residues long. Trimming left V 1 base short and J 1 base short, with 7 bases between. Looked up from germline, CDR1 is LNHNV and CDR2 is YYDKDF (reference sequence). CDR3: CATSRGQANTEAFF. For the CDR3, the DNA is TGTGCCACCAGCAGAGGACAGGCGAACACTGAAGCTTTCTTT.

The chain has TRBV7-2 and TRBJ2-7; the match to TRBD2 covers 11 bases. J gave up 3 bases and V 5 bases, and 6 bases lay outside the gene matches. This CDR3 region has 15 residues. The germline CDR1 and CDR2 sequences are SGHTA and FQGNSA. The CDR3 region is CASSPLAGDHYEQYF. Here the CDR3 DNA reads TGTGCCAGCAGCCCACTAGCGGGGGACCACTACGAGCAGTACTTC.

This clone occurred a few times. This rearrangement joins TRBV11-1 to TRBJ1-2; TRBD1 matches 11 bases. The CDR3 has 17 residues. Losses at the gene ends were 4 bases for V and 4 bases for J; bases not matched to a gene: 11. From germline, CDR1 is SGHAT and CDR2 FQDESV (reference sequence). In DNA, the CDR3 is TGTGCCAGCAGCTCCATTCCCGGGACAGGGGGAGCCTATGGCTACACCTTC. It specifies CASSSIPGTGGAYGYTF.

This clone was counted at least ten times. The chain combines TRBV6-1 with TRBJ1-6; unclear D gene. Germline V lookup: CDR1 MNHNS, CDR2 SASEGT. V lost 6 bases to trimming and J lost 7 bases, with 13 bases between them. CDR3 length: 14 residues. Here the CDR3 DNA reads TGTGCCAGCAGATCTGACGGAACCAATTCACCCCTCCACTTT. Protein sequence: CASRSDGTNSPLHF.

The genes are TRBV5-5 and TRBJ1-6; 8 positions agree with TRBD1. Germline assignment: CDR1 SGHKS and CDR2 YYEKEE (reference sequence). Trimming at V came to 3 bases and at J to 9 bases, leaving 11 bases not matched to a gene. This CDR3 comprises 16 residues. DNA of the CDR3: TGTGCCAGCAGCTGGAGGACAGGGACCAACTTTTCACCCCTCCACTTT. Protein sequence: CASSWRTGTNFSPLHF.

The chain carries TRBV11-2 and TRBJ2-7; 14 bases line up with TRBD2. This CDR3 is 16 amino acids long. CDR1 is SGHAT, CDR2 FQNNGV, per germline. Trimming cost V 5 bases and J 7 bases; bases outside gene matches: 10. The CDR3 loop reads CASSRGTSGGLGEQYF. The CDR3 DNA follows: TGTGCCAGCAGCCGTGGGACTAGCGGGGGCTTAGGAGAGCAGTACTTC.

A few counts support this clone. In DNA form, the CDR3 reads TGTGCCACCAGCGAGGCATCGGTTGGGGCCAACGTCCTGACTTTC. Protein sequence: CATSEASVGANVLTF. The chain has TRBV15 and TRBJ2-6; D is ambiguous. The CDR3 length is 15 residues. Trimming shortened V by 5 bases and J by 3 bases, and 11 bases separated the two germline ends. The germline CDR1 and CDR2 sequences are LNHNV and YYDKDF (reference sequence).

This clone appeared a single time. V and J are TRBV3-1 and TRBJ2-7, with D uncertain. The CDR3 is 13 residues long. Germline V CDR1 and CDR2: LGHDT, YNNKEL (reference sequence). The germline V and J ends were trimmed by 0 bases and 9 bases, with 12 bases remaining between them. CDR3: CASSQDLSDGQYF. The DNA for the CDR3 is TGTGCCAGCAGCCAAGATTTATCAGACGGGCAGTACTTC.

V usage is TRBV20-1 and J usage is TRBJ1-4; 7 nucleotides agree with TRBD1. This CDR3 is built from 16 residues. Trimming removed 6 bases from V and 0 bases from J; junction bases left unmatched: 10. The germline V gene has CDR1 DFQATT and CDR2 SNEGSKA (reference sequence). Here the CDR3 reads CSATGTVRATNEKLFF. DNA for the CDR3: TGCAGTGCCACCGGGACAGTAAGAGCAACTAATGAAAAACTGTTTTTT.

Sample share makes this clone large. The chain links TRBV28 to TRBJ1-1, with D possibly matching TRBD1 (5 bases). The CDR3 extends over 13 amino acids. Germline V lookup: CDR1 MDHEN, CDR2 SYDVKM. Trimming removed 5 bases from V and 5 bases from J, with 12 bases in between. The CDR3 sequence is CASSRGRITEAFF. In nucleotides, the CDR3 is TGTGCCAGCAGTCGGGGGAGGATAACTGAAGCTTTCTTT.

V is TRBV2 and J is TRBJ2-4; D not certain. The germline V gene has CDR1 SNHLY and CDR2 FYNNEI. V was trimmed by 3 bases and J by 0 bases, leaving 6 bases between them. The CDR3 totals 14 residues. The CDR3 loop reads CASSDIGAKNIQYF. The DNA for the CDR3 is TGTGCCAGCAGTGACATTGGAGCCAAAAACATTCAGTACTTC.

This clone has only a few counts. This sequence joins TRBV6-5 and TRBJ1-6; D remains ambiguous. The V gene lost 0 bases and the J gene lost 5 bases, with 8 bases spanning the gap. The CDR3 totals 15 residues. Germline assignment: CDR1 MNHEY and CDR2 SVGAGI. The CDR3: CASSYSPVNNSPLHF. CDR3 DNA sequence: TGTGCCAGCAGTTACTCGCCGGTAAATAATTCACCCCTCCACTTT.

This rearrangement joins TRBV11-3 to TRBJ1-5; TRBD1 is a possible D gene (6 bases). There are 13 residues in the CDR3. Trimming removed 5 bases from V and 4 bases from J, with 9 bases in between. Germline CDR1 SGHNT, CDR2 YENEEA. CDR3 in amino acids: CASSATGNQPQHF. As DNA, the CDR3 is TGTGCCAGCAGCGCGACAGGAAATCAGCCCCAGCATTTT.